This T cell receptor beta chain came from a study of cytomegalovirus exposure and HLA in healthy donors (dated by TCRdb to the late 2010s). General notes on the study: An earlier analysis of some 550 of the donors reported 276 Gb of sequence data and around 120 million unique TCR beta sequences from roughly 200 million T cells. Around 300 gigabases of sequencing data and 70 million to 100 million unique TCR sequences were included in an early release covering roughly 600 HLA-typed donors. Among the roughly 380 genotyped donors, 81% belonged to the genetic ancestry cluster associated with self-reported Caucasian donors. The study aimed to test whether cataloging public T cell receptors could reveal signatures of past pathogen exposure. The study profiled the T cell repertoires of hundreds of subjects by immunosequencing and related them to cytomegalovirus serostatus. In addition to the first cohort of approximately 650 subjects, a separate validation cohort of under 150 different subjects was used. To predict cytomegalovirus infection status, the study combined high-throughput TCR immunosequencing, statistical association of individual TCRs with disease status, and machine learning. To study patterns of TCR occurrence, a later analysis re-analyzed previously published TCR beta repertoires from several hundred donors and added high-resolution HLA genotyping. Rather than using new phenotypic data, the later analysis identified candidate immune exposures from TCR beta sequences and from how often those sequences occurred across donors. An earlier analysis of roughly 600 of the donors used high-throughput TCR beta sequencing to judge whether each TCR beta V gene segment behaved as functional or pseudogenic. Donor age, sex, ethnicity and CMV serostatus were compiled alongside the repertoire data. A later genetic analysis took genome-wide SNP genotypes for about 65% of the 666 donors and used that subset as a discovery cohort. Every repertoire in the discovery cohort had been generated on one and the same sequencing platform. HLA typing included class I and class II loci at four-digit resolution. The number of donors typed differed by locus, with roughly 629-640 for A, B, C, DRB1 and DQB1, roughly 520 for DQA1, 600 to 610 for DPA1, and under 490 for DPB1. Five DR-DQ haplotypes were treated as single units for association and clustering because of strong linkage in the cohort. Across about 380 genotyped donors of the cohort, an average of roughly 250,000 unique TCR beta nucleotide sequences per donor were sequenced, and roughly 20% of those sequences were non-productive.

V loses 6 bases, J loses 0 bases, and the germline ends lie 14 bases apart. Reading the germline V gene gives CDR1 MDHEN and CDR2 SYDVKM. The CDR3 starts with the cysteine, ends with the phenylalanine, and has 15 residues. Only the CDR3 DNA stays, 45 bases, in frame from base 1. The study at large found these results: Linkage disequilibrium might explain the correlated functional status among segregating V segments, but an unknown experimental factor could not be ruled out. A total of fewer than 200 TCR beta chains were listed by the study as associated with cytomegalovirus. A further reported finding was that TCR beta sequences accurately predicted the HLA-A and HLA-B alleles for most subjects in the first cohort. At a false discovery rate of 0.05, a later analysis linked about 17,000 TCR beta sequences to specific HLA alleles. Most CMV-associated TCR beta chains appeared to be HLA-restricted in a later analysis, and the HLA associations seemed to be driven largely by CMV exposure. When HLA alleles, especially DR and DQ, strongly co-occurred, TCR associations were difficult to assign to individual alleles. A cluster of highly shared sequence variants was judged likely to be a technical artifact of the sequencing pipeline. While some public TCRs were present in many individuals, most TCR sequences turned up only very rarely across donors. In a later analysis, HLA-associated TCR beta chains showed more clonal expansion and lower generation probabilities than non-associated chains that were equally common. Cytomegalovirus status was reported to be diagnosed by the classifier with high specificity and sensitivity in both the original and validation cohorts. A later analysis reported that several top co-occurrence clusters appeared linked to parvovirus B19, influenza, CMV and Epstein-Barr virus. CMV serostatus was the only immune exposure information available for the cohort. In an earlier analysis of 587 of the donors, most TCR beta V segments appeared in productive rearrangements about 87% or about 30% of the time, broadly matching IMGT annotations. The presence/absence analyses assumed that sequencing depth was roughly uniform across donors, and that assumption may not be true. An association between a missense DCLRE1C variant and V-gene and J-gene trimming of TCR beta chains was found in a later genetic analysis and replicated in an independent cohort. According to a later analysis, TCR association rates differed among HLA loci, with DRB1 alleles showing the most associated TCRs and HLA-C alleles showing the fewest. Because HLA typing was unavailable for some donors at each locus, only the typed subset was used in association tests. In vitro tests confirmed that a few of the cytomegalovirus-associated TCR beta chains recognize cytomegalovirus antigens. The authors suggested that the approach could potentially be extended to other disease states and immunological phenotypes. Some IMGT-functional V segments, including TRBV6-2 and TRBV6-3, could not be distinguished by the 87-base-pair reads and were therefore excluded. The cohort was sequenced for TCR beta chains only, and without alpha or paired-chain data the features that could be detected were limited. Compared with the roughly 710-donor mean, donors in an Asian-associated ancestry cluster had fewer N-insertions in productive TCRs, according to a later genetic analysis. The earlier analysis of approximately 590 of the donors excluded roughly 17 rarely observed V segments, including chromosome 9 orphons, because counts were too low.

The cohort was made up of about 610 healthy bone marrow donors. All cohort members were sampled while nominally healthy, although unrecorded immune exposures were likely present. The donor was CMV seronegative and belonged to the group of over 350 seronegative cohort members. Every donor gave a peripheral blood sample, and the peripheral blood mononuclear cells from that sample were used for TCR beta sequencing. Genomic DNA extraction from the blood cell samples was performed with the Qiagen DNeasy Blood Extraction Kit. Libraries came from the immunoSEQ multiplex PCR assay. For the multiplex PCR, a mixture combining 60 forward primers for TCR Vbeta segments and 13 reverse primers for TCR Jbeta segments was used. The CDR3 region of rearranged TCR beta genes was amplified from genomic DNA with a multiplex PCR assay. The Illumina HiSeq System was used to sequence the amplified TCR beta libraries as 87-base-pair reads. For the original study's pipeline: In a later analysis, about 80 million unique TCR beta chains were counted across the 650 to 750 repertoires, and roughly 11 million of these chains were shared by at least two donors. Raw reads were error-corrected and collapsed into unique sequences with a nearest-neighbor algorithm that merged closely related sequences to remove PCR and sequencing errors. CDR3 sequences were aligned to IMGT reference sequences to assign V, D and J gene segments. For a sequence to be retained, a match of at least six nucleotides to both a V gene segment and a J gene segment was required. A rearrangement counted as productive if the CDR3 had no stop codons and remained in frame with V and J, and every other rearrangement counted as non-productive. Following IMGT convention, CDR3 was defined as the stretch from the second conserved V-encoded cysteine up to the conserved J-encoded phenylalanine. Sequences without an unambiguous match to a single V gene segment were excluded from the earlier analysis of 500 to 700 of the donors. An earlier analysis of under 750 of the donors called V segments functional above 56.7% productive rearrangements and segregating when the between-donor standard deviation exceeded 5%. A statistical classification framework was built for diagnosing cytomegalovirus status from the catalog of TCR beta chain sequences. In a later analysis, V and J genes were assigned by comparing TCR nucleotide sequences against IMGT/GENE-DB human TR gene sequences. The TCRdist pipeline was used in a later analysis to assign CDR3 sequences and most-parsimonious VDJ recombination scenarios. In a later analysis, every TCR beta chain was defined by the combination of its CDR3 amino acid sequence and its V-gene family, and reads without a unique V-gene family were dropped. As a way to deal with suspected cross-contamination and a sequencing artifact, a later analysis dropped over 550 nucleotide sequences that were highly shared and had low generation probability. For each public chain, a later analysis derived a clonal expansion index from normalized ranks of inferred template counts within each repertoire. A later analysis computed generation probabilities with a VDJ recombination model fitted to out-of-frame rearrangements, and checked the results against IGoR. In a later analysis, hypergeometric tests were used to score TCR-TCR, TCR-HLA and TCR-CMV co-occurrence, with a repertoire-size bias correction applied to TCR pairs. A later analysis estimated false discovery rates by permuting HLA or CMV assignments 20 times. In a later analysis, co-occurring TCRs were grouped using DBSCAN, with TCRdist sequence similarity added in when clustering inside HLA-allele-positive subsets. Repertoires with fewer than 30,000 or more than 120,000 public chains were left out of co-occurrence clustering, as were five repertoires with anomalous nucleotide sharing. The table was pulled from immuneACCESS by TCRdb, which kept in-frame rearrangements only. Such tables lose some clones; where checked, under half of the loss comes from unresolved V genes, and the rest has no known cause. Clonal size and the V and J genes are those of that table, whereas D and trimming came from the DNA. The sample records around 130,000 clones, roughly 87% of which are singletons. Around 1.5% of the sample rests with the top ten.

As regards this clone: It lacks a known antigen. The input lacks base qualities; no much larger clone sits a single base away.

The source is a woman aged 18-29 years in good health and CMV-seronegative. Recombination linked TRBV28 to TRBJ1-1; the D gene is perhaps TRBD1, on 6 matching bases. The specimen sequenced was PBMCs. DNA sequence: TGTGCCAGCAGCCGAGGCGGGGGGCTGAACACTGAAGCTTTCTTT. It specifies CASSRGGGLNTEAFF.